This T cell receptor (beta chain) was sequenced during a study of post-analysis software for immune sequencing data. About the study: Courses of disease covered relapsing-remitting, secondary progressive and progressive-relapsing multiple sclerosis.

Notes on this clonotype: The antigen is not known.

Germline CDR1 and CDR2: DFQATT and SNEGSKA (reference sequence). The CDR3 sequence is 10 residues long. V dropped 0 bases and J dropped 11 bases, with 7 bases sitting between them. Included in the TCR beta cDNA libraries were unique molecular identifiers. MiXCR, applied by TCRdb to the PCR reads, yields one record per CDR3 protein. The sample includes roughly 410,000 distinct CDR3 sequences, approximately 38% of them seen just once. Findings and caveats of the study: Patients carried five TRBV segments more frequently than controls did, and TRBV5-6, TRBV5-1 and TRBV20-1 were among them.

J is TRBJ1-2 and V is TRBV20-1; D may be TRBD1 (6 bases). The receptor was isolated from a girl aged 10-17 years with multiple sclerosis. Sequencing was performed on blood. As DNA, the CDR3 is TGCAGTGCTAGAGAGGGGGCTTACACCTTC. Its protein product is CSAREGAYTF.